This T cell receptor beta chain is drawn from a study of blood T cell repertoires in COVID-19. V lost 2 bases and J 4 bases, leaving 12 bases between the germline ends. There are 14 residues in the CDR3. Germline lookup yields CDR1 MNHEY and CDR2 SVGAGI. Sequenced by immunoSEQ multiplex PCR; TCRdb stores in-frame clones only, minus some. The table lists over 100,000 clones, approximately 90% of them singletons. What was sequenced was peripheral blood. The receptor's source is a human donor in a cohort sampled during active COVID-19. The chain employs TRBV6-5 and TRBJ2-7; D unclear. CDR3 sequence: CASSYRQVLYEQYF. The DNA for the CDR3 is TGTGCCAGCAGTTACCGGCAGGTTTTATACGAGCAGTACTTC.